This T cell receptor (beta chain) was recorded in a study of T cells in Graves' hyperthyroidism and ophthalmopathy. In patients aged 18 to 65, hyperthyroidism was newly diagnosed, with duration under 2 months. Exclusion of patients followed from uncontrolled infection, other autoimmune disease, pregnancy or lactation. Amplification of TCR beta CDR3 regions used RNA as the template. The TCR CDR3 was amplified in a first-round RT-PCR using the HTBI primer set. TCRdb processed the multiplex PCR reads anew with MiXCR; each CDR3 protein has one entry. The table includes a few hundred thousand distinct CDR3 sequences, 15% to 17% detected once. The sample holds many counts of this clonotype. The CDR3 loop spans 13 amino acids. Germline V gene lookup returns CDR1 ENHRY and CDR2 SYGVKD. Trimming removed 4 bases from V and 1 base from J, with 7 bases in between.

The V gene is TRBV10-3, the J gene TRBJ1-1, with D possibly TRBD1 on 6 matching bases. The origin of this receptor is a young woman with Graves' hyperthyroidism. The sample was blood. The CDR3: CAISGGGNTEAFF. As DNA, the CDR3 is TGTGCCATCAGTGGAGGGGGGAACACTGAAGCTTTCTTT.